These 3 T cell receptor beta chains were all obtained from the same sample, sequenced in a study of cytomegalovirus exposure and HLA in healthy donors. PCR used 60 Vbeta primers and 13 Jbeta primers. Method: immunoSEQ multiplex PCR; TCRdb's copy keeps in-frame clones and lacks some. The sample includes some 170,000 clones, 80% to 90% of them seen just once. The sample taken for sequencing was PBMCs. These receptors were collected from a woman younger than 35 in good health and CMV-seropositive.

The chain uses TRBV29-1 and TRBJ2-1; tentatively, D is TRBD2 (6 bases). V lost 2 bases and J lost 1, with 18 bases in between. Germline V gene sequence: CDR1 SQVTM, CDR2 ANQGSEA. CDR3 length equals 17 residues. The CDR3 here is CSVEPPPGTPSYNEQFF. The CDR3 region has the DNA TGCAGCGTTGAACCCCCTCCCGGGACTCCTTCCTACAATGAGCAGTTCTTC.

CDR3 DNA: TGTGCCAGCAGTGTCGGGACAGAGAACACCGGGGAGCTGTTTTTT. This gives the protein CASSVGTENTGELFF. J is TRBJ2-2 and V is TRBV6-7; 7 bases fit TRBD1. TRBV6-7 is sorted into the ORF group, with uncertain function. The CDR3 has 15 residues. The junction had 4 bases not matched to a gene; V was cut back by 5 bases and J by 1 base.

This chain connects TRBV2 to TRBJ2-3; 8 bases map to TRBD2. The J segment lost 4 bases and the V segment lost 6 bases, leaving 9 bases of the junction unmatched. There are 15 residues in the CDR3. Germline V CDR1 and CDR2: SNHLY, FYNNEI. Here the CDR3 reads CASRASAGGADTQYF. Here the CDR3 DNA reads TGTGCCAGCAGGGCATCGGCGGGGGGCGCAGATACGCAGTATTTT.